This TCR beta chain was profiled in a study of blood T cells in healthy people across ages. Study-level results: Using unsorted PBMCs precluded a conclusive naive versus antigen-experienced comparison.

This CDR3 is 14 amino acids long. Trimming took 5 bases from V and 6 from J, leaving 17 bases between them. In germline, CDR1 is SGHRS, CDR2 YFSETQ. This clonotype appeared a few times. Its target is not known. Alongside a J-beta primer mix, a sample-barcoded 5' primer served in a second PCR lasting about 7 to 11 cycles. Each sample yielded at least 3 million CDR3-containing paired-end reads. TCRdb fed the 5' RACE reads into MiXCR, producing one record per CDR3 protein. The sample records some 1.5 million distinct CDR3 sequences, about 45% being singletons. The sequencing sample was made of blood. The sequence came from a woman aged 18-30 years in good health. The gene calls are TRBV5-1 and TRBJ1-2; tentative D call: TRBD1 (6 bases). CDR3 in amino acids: CASSQTSGVDGYTF. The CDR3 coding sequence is TGCGCCAGCAGTCAGACTTCAGGGGTTGATGGCTACACCTTC.